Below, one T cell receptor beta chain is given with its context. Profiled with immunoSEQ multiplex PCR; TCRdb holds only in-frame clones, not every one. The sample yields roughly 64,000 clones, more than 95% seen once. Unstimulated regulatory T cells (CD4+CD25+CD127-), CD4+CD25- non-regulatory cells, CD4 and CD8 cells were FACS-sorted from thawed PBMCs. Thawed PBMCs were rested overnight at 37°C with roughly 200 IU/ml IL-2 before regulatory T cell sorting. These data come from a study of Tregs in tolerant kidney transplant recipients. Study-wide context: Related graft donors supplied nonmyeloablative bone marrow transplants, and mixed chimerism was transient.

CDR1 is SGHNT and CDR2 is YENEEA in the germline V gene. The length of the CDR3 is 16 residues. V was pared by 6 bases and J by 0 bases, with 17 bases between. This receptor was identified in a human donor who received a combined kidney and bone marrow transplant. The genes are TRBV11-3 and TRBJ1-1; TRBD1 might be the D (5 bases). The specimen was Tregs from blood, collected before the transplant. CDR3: CASRSGPTSVNTEAFF. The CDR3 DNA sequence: TGTGCCAGCAGGTCAGGGCCCACTTCAGTGAACACTGAAGCTTTCTTT.